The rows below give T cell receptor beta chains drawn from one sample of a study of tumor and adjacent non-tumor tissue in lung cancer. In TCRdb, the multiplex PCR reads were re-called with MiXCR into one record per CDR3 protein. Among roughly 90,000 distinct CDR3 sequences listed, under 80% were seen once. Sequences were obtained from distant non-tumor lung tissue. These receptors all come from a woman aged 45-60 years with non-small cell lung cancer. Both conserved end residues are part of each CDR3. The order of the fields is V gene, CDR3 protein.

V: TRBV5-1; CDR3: CTSGPFFDRAYNEQFF
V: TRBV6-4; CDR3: CARSEDSGSTDTQYF
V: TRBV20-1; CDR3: CTARQGMNTGELFF
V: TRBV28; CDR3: CTNSPDRESYEQYF
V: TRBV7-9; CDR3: CASSLGSRDRDTGELFF
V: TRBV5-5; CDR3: CARSPGRYTGELFF
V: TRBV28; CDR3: CASTTQWGGQYF
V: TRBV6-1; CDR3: CTSSELAGGPDTQYF
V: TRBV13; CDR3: CPSSFGPARSTEAFF
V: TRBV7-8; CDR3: CASSVTSASSYEQYF
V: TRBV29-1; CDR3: CSVEGRAREHYF
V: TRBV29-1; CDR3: CSISSGRNTGELFF
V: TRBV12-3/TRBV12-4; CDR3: CASSLDREGVPQEQFF
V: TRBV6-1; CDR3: CASGRDFTDTRYF
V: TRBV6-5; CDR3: CASMRDRGYTF
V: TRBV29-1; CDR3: CSLESGDRAYGYTF
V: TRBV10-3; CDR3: CANSLASSYNEQFF
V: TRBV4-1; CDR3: CASNQDQVLNEKLSF
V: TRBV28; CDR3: CASTTPGRGAHVQYF
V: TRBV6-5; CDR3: CASSYSSQGSTEAFF
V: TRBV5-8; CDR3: CASNSQADTQYF
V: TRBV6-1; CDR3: CASSLTQGAAGGYTF
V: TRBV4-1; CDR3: CASSQDLSRLAGGSEQYF
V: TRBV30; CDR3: CAWRFTGGSYEQYF
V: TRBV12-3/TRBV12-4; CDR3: CASSFPEGQGADYGYSF
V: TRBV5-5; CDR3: CASSLPYEQYF
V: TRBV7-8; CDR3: CAREKKQRGPFYDQHF
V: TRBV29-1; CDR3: CSVTKGSKGTGELFF
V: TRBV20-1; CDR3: CSARDGANFTDTQYF
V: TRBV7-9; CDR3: CAIRTVAMRLNHEQFF
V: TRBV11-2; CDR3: CAGSLRQGNDYGYTF
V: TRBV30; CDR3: CAIRGLDYYGKYF
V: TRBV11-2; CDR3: CESSLVQETQYF
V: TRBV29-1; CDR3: CSIEDGRPRTGELLF
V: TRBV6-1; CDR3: CASSGRAQGGSAGELFF
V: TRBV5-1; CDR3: CASTPGTSENTGELFF
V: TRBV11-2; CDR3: CASSGDNSYEQYF
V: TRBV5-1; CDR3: CASSSFLRTGINLVGDTQYF
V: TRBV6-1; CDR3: CAIGGNYVYTF
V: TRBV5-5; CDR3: CANSLGFAYEQYF
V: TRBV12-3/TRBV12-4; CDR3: CASSLVSGTNTGELFF
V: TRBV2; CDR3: CGSSWGQGINQPQHF
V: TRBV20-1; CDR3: CSPLSAGGNYEQYF
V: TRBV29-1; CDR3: CSVEDEGTSGIFPRDLFF